This paragraph covers one TCR beta chain sequence. This sample was taken from a study of human T cells and chemical hapten exposure. Study details: For the roughly 26-week duration of the study, patients were given weekly doses of diphenylcyclopropenone on the scalp. Alopecia areata, totalis or universalis was found in mostly female patients.

In germline, CDR1 is LGHDT, CDR2 YNNKEL (reference sequence). Trimming cost V 1 base and J 5 bases; bases outside gene matches: 3. The CDR3 contains 15 residues. Time point denoted: patch test 1, 2 weeks after DPC sensitization. Treatment of the sample: therapeutic diphenylcyclopropenone sensitization with weekly scalp DPC. TCRdb re-derived calls from the RACE reads in MiXCR, one entry per CDR3 protein. The sample includes some 79,000 distinct CDR3 sequences, about 6.8% of them seen just once. The source was whole blood, collected in connection with sensitization to the hapten diphenylcyclopropenone (DPC). The source of this sequence is a woman aged 25 to 45 with alopecia areata. Some clones in this sample may be carry-over from other donors' samples. The rearrangement joins TRBV3-1 to TRBJ2-5, with TRBD1 matching 11 bases. DNA for the CDR3: TGTGCCAGCAGCCAAGGGACAGGGGGCTGGGAGACCCAGTACTTC. Translating gives CASSQGTGGWETQYF.